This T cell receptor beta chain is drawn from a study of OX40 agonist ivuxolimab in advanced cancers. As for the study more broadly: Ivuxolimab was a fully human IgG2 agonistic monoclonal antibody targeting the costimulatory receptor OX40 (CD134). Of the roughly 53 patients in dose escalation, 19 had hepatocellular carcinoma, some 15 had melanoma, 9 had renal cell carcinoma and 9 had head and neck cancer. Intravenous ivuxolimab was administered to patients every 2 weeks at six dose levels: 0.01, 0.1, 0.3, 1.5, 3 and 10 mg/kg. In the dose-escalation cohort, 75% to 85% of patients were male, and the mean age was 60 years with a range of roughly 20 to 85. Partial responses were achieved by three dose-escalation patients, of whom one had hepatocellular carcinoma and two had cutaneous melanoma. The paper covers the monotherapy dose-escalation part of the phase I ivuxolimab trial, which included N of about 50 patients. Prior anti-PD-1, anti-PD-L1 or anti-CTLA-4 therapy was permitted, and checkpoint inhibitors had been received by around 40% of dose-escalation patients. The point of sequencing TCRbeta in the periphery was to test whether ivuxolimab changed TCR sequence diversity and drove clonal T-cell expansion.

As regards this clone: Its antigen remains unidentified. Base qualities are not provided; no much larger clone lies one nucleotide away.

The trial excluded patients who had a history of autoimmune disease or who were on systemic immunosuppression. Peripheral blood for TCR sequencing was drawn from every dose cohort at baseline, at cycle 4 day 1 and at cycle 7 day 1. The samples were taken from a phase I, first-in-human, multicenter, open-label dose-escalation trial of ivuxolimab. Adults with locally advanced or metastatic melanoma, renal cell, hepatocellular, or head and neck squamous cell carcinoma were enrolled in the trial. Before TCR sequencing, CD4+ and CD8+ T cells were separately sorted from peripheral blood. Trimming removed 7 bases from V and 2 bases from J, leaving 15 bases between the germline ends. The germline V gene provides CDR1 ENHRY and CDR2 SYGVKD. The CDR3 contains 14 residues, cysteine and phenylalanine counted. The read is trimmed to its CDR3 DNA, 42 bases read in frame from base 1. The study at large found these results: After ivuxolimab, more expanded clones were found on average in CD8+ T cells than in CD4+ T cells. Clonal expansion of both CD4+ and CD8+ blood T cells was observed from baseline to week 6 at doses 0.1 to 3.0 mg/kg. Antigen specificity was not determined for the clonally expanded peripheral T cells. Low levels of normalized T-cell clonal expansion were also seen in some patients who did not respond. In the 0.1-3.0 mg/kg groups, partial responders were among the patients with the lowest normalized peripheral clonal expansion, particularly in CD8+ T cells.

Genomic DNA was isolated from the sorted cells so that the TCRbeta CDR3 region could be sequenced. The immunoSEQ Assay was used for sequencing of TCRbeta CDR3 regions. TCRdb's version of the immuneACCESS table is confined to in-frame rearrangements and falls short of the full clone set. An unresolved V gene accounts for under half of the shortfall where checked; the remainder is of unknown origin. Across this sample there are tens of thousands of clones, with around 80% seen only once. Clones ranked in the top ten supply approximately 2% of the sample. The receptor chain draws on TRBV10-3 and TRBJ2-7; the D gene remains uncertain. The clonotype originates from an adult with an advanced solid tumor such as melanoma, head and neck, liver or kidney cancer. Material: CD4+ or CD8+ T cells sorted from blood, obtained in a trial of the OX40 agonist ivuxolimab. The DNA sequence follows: TGTGCCATCAACGCTGGGCCGGGCCCCTACGAGCAGTACTTC. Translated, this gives CAINAGPGPYEQYF.